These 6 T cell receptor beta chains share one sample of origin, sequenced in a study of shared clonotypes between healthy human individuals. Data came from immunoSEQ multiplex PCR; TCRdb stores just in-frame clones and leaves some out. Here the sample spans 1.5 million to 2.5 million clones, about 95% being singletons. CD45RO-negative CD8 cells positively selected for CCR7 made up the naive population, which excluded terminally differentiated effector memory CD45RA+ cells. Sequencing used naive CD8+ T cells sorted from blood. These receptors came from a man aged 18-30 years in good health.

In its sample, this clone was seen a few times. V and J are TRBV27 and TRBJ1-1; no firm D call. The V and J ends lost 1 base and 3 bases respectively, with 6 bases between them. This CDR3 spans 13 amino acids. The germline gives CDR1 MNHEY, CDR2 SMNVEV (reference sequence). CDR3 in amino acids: CASSLFGDTEAFF. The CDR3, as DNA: TGTGCCAGCAGTTTATTTGGGGACACTGAAGCTTTCTTT.

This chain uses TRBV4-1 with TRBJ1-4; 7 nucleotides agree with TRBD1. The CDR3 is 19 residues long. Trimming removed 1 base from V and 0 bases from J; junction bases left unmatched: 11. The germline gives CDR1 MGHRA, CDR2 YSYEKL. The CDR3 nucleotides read TGCGCCAGCAGCCAAGGGCCGGGGACAGACCAAGCAACTAATGAAAAACTGTTTTTT. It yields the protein CASSQGPGTDQATNEKLFF.

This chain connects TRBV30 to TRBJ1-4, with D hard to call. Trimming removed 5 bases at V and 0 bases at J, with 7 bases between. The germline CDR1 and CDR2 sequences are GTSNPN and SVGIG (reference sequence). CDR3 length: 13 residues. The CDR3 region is CAWAYPTNEKLFF. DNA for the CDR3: TGTGCCTGGGCGTATCCAACTAATGAAAAACTGTTTTTT.

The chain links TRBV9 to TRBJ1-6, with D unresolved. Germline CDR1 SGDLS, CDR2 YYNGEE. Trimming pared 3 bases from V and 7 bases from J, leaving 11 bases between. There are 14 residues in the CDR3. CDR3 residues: CASSEEGGNSPLHF. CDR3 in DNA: TGTGCCAGCAGCGAAGAGGGTGGCAATTCACCCCTCCACTTT.

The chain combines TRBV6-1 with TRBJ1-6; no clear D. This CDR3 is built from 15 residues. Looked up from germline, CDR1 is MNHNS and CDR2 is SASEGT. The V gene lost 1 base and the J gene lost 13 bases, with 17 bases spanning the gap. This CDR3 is CASSEEAGRGVPLHF. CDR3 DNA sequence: TGTGCCAGCAGTGAAGAGGCGGGAAGAGGTGTCCCCCTCCACTTT.

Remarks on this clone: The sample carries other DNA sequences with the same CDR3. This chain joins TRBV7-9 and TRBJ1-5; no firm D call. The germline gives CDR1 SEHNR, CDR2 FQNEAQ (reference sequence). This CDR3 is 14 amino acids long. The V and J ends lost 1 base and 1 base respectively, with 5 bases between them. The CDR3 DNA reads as TGTGCCAGCAGCTTAGACGCAAGCAATCAGCCCCAGCATTTT. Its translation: CASSLDASNQPQHF.